These 11 T cell receptor delta chains were sequenced from one sample in a study of gamma delta lymphoproliferative disorders and STAT genes. TCRdb called clones from the multiplex PCR reads again using CATT. The data contain over a thousand delta-chain clones, approximately 2.9% of them seen just once; the ten biggest clones take up around 66%. Sequencing used genomic DNA taken from PBMCs of patients and controls. Sequencing used blood. The receptors here all came from a human donor with gamma-delta T-cell large granular lymphocyte leukemia.

This clone showed up just a few times. The CDR3 sequence is CALGDQGRYDWGSLTDKLIF. The CDR3 DNA follows: TGTGCTCTTGGGGATCAAGGTCGGTATGACTGGGGGTCCCTCACCGATAAACTCATCTTT. The genes are TRDV1 and TRDJ1; 8 bases agree with TRDD3. This CDR3 has 20 amino acids. V was pared by 3 bases and J by 1 base, with 19 bases of the junction left unmatched. CDR1 and CDR2 (germline): TSWWSYY, QGS.

The table lists this clone with a few counts. Only one base separates this from a far larger clonotype, so it likely reflects a read error. Additional DNA sequences in this sample encode the identical CDR3. CDR3 coding DNA: TGTGCCTCCATCCTTAGGGGGACGTACACTGATAAACTCATCTTT. This gives the protein CASILRGTYTDKLIF. The V gene was left uncalled, and the J gene is TRDJ1; TRDD3, the table's D call, was not compared with the DNA. The CDR3 sequence is 15 residues long.

By share of the sample, this clone is hyperexpanded. Different DNA sequences within this sample yield the same CDR3. The rearrangement uses TRDV1 and TRDJ1; 8 nucleotides align to TRDD3. The germline V gene has CDR1 TSWWSYY and CDR2 QGS. This CDR3 comprises 15 residues. V was pared by 1 base and J by 6 bases, with 7 bases of the junction left unmatched. CDR3 residues: CALGEHTAGGHKLIF. CDR3 in DNA: TGTGCTCTTGGGGAACACACGGCTGGGGGACATAAACTCATCTTT.

This clone was counted between two and nine times. A far more abundant clone sits one base away, making this likely a read error. This sample also contains other DNA sequences that code for the same CDR3. The V gene went uncalled, while the J gene is TRDJ1; the table assigns TRDD3, which was not confirmed against the DNA. The CDR3 is 16 amino acids. CDR3 residues: CASPRRWGLTTDKLIF. For the CDR3, the DNA is TGTGCCTCCCCTAGGAGGTGGGGGCTCACTACCGATAAACTCATCTTT.

Turning to this clone: A far larger clone is only one base removed, so a read error is likely. Other DNA variants within this sample encode the same CDR3. V is TRDV1 and J is TRDJ1, with TRDD2 identical over 7 bases. Per the germline V gene, CDR1 is TSWWSYY and CDR2 is QGS. The CDR3 loop spans 23 amino acids. J was trimmed by 4 bases and V by 1 base; bases with no gene match: 30. This CDR3 is CALGERLDFLRITWAQRCDKLIF. CDR3 in DNA: TGTGCTCTTGGGGAACGCCTCGATTTCCTACGGATTACCTGGGCCCAAAGATGCGATAAACTCATCTTT.

To note about this clone: It differs at one base from a far larger clone, so likely a read error. Other DNA sequences within the sample encode an identical CDR3. The chain recombines TRDV1 with TRDJ1, with D possibly TRDD2 on 5 matching bases. Germline V lookup: CDR1 TSWWSYY, CDR2 QGS. The CDR3 covers 19 residues. Trimming took off 2 bases at V and 0 bases at J, with 22 bases between the two ends. The CDR3 DNA reads as TGTGCTCTTGGGGAAGCCGCTCCCTATCAGCCTTCGTACACCGATAAACTCATCTTT. This gives the protein CALGEAAPYQPSYTDKLIF.

This clone showed up just a few times. The protein given by TCRdb reflects a much larger clone and differs at residue 8 from this DNA's translation, likely from a read error; the protein shown is the DNA's translation. The gene calls are TRDV1 and TRDJ1, with 9 nucleotides matching TRDD3. The CDR3 has 15 amino acids. Germline CDR1 is TSWWSYY and CDR2 is QGS. The junction had 6 bases not matched to a gene; V was cut back by 1 base and J by 6 bases. CDR3 DNA: TGTGCTCTTGGGGAACACACGACTGGGGGACATAAACTCATCTTT. Translated, it gives CALGEHTTGGHKLIF.

This clone was counted only a few times. This chain links TRAV29/DV5 with TRDJ1, with 10 bases that match TRDD3. Per the germline V gene, CDR1 is NSMFDY and CDR2 is ISSIKDK. This CDR3 contains 19 residues. V shed 3 bases, J shed 0 bases, and the junction held 17 bases outside the gene matches. CDR3: CAATSSYWGMGDYTDKLIF. The CDR3 DNA is TGTGCAGCAACTTCCTCGTACTGGGGGATGGGCGATTACACCGATAAACTCATCTTT.

A remark on this clone: This likely reflects a read error, since a far larger clone is one base away. In the same sample, other DNA sequences code for this CDR3. The V and J genes are TRDV1 and TRDJ1; 9 bases agree with TRDD3. Germline CDR1 TSWWSYY, CDR2 QGS. The CDR3 runs 20 residues. The CDR3 loop is CALGDQGRYDWGTYTDKLIF. For the CDR3, the DNA is TGTGCCCTTGGGGATCAAGGTCGGTATGACTGGGGGACCTACACCGATAAACTCATCTTT.

This clone has more than one count but fewer than ten. The protein recorded in TCRdb matches a much larger clone and deviates from this DNA's translation at residue 6, suggesting a read error; the protein here is obtained by translating the DNA. The chain links TRAV29/DV5 to TRDJ1; a weak D match, TRDD3 (6 bases). The CDR3 has 17 amino acids. Trimming removed 1 base from V and 0 bases from J, with 19 bases in between. CDR1 and CDR2 (germline): NSMFDY, ISSIKDK. Here the CDR3 DNA reads TGTGCAGCAAGCTCAATTTACCCTGGGGCTTACACCGATAAACTCATCTTT. Amino acids: CAASSIYPGAYTDKLIF.

There are a few counts of this clone. For this DNA, TCRdb reports the protein of a much larger clone, which diverges at residue 9, most likely from a read error; the protein presented here is translated directly from the DNA. This sequence joins TRDV1 and TRDJ1; weak D call: TRDD3 (6 bases). Germline-derived CDR1 and CDR2 are TSWWSYY and QGS. V was trimmed by 2 bases and J by 11 bases, leaving 24 bases between them. This CDR3 contains 16 residues. The CDR3 nucleotides are TGTGCTCTTGGGGAAAGGAGGGGGAGAGGAGAGTATATCCTCATCTTT. Its protein product is CALGERRGRGEYILIF.